These T cell receptor beta chains were read from a single sample in a study of identical twins. From the 5' RACE reads, TCRdb called clonotypes with MiXCR, one entry per CDR3 protein. This table has roughly 630,000 distinct CDR3 sequences, roughly 6.6% appearing once. These data also featured in a second study, about yellow fever vaccine responses in identical twins.

Specimen: PBMCs. These receptors were collected from a woman between 18 and 29 years old in good health. Each CDR3 is given with its conserved first and last residue. The order of the fields is D gene, J gene, V gene, clone size, CDR3 protein, CDR3 DNA. A D gene is named only where the DNA matches it firmly. Rows give clone size only sometimes, using once, few, many, or a class for an expanded clone.

TRBD2 TRBJ2-7 TRBV2 . CASSEVGLAGSEQYF TGTGCCAGCAGTGAAGTGGGACTAGCGGGTAGCGAGCAGTACTTC
. TRBJ2-3 TRBV9 . CASSTRLTDTQYF TGTGCCAGCAGCACCCGACTTACAGATACGCAGTATTTT
. TRBJ2-1 TRBV2 . CAIPASSYNEQFF TGTGCCATCCCGGCTAGCAGCTACAATGAGCAGTTCTTC
. TRBJ1-4 TRBV6-1 few CASRHGRTPNEKLFF TGTGCCAGCCGCCACGGGCGGACCCCTAATGAAAAACTGTTTTTT
. TRBJ2-1 TRBV12-3/TRBV12-4 . CASNRPGDEQFF TGTGCCAGCAATCGCCCCGGCGATGAGCAGTTCTTC
TRBD2 TRBJ2-3 TRBV5-6 few CASSLTGRTTSTDTQYF TGTGCCAGCAGCTTAACCGGGAGGACAACTAGCACAGATACGCAGTATTTT
. TRBJ2-1 TRBV4-2 many CASSQESPLSSRYNEQFF TGTGCCAGCAGCCAAGAATCCCCCCTCTCCTCCCGTTACAATGAGCAGTTCTTC
. TRBJ2-3 TRBV29-1 few CSAEGQFTDTQYF TGCAGCGCGGAGGGACAGTTCACAGATACGCAGTATTTT
TRBD2 TRBJ2-5 TRBV28 many CASSAPRGGHETQYF TGTGCCAGCAGTGCCCCGCGCGGGGGGCATGAGACCCAGTACTTC
TRBD2 TRBJ2-3 TRBV10-3 few CAISLAGTTDTQYF TGTGCCATCAGCCTAGCGGGAACCACAGATACGCAGTATTTT
. TRBJ1-2 TRBV5-1 many CASSPRGSNYGYTF TGCGCCAGCAGCCCTAGGGGCTCTAACTATGGCTACACCTTC
. TRBJ2-3 TRBV4-1 . CASSQEIGVRDTQYF TGCGCCAGCAGCCAAGAGATAGGGGTGAGAGATACGCAGTATTTT
. TRBJ2-1 TRBV27 . CASSLYREIGYNEQFF TGTGCCAGCAGTTTATACCGGGAAATAGGCTACAATGAGCAGTTCTTC
. TRBJ1-1 TRBV10-3 . CAISVQTSTEAFF TGTGCCATCAGTGTACAAACGAGCACTGAAGCTTTCTTT
TRBD2 TRBJ2-3 TRBV5-1 few CASNYRTSGSPDTQYF TGCGCCAGCAACTATCGGACTAGCGGGAGTCCCGATACGCAGTATTTT
. TRBJ1-1 TRBV2 few CASSEQGTSTEAFF TGTGCCAGCAGTGAACAGGGGACGAGCACTGAAGCTTTCTTT